This T cell receptor beta chain was sequenced during a study of blood T cell repertoires in COVID-19 (dated by TCRdb to about 2020). Context from the whole study: Samples from collaborators originated in the United States, Italy and Spain and spanned both the acute and convalescent phases of COVID-19. The prospective study material was composed of cDNA or gDNA derived from T cells, B-cell-depleted T cells, or PBMCs. Where HLA class I and class II types were available, the types were taken from metadata supplied by the sample provider, not from assay-based typing. A freely available public database, intended as a resource for researchers studying the immune response to SARS-CoV-2, is where the repertoires were released. Samples came from the ongoing ImmuneRACE study (first 160 participants) plus 1,254 subjects from 6 global collaborators. Sample metadata almost always included a de-identified subject ID, COVID-19 status, age in years and sex. The dataset comprised deeply sampled blood TCRbeta repertoires from subjects exposed to, actively infected with, or recovered from COVID-19.

Summary of the overall study and its limitations: The amount of clinical and demographic metadata varied by source and participant and was provided uncurated.

One collaborating source in Seattle enrolled patients while the patients were actively infected and followed the patients over time throughout the course of disease. Whole blood was collected in K2EDTA tubes by collaborating institutions according to the institutions' own protocols. For TCRbeta analysis, collaborator samples were shipped as frozen whole blood, as isolated PBMCs, or as DNA extracted from either sample type. With regard to this clone: Which antigen it targets is not known. No qualities accompany the bases; no much larger clone lies one base away. The identical CDR3 is also encoded by other nucleotide sequences in the sample.

TCRbeta CDR3 regions were amplified from genomic DNA using the immunoSEQ Assay, a bias-controlled multiplex PCR. The authors processed their data as follows. Within the assay, amplification of reference gene primers was used to estimate how many nucleated cells each sample contained. Sequence reads were collapsed and filtered to measure the absolute abundance of every unique TCRbeta CDR3 rearrangement. For each sample, productive Simpson clonality was calculated by taking the square root of Simpson's diversity index across productive rearrangements. TCRdb obtained this table from immuneACCESS and retained in-frame rearrangements with V and J assigned. These tables miss some clones; where compared with another copy, unresolved V genes account for less than half of the shortfall, and the remainder is unexplained. That table is the source of V, J and clone size, and D and trimming were worked out from the DNA. The table for this sample lists around 260,000 clones; around 81% of them were counted only once. The top ten hold approximately 14% of the sample.

What was sequenced was peripheral blood. The clonotype originates from a person aged 70 to 79 with COVID-19, enrolled during active disease.

The nucleotides are TGTGCCAGTAGTGAAGGGGCAGGAAGCAATCAGCCCCAGCATTTT. Its translation reads: CASSEGAGSNQPQHF. The V gene is TRBV19 and the J gene is TRBJ1-5, and perhaps TRBD1 as D gene, on 5 matching bases. The CDR3 numbers 15 residues from cysteine through phenylalanine. Only the CDR3 region is kept as DNA, spanning 45 bases read in frame from base 1. The germline V gene (reference sequence) specifies LNHDA as CDR1 and SQIVND as CDR2. V loses 5 bases of germline sequence and J loses 1 base, and the interval between the two ends is 12 bases.